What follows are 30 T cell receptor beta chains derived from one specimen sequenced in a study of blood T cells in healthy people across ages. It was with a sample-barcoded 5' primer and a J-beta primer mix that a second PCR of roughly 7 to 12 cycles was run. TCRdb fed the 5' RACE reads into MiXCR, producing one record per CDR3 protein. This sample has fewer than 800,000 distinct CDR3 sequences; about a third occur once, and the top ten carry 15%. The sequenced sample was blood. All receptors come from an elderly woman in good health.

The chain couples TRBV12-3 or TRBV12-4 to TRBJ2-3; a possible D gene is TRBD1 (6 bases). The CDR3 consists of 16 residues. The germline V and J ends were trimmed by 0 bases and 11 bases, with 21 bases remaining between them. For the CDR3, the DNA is TGTGCCAGCAGTTTAGCTGACAGGCTAAGCGCAGATGTGCAGTATTTT. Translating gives CASSLADRLSADVQYF.

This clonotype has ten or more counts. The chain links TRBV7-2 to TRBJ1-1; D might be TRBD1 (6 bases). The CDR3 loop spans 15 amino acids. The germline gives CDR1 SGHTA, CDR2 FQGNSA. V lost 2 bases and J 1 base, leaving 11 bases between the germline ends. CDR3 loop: CASSLTRGSNTEAFF. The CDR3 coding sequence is TGTGCCAGCAGCTTAACGAGGGGGTCGAACACTGAAGCTTTCTTT.

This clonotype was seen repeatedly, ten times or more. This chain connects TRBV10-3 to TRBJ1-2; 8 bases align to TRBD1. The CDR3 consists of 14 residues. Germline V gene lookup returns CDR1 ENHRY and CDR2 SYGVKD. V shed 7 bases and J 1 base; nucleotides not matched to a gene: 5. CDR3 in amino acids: CAIKFGQGNYGYTF. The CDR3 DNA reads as TGTGCCATCAAATTTGGACAGGGTAACTATGGCTACACCTTC.

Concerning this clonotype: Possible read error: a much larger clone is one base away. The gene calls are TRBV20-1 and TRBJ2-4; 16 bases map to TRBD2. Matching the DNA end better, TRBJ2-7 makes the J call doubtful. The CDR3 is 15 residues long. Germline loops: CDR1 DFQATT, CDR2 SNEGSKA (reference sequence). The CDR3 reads CSAPGLAGGICEQYF. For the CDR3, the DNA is TGCAGTGCTCCGGGACTAGCGGGGGGGATCTGCGAGCAGTACTTC.

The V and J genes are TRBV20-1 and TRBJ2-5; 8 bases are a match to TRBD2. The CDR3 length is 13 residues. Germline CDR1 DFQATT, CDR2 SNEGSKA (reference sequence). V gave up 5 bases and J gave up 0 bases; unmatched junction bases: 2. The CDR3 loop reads CSASSGYQETQYF. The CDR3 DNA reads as TGCAGTGCTTCTAGCGGGTACCAAGAGACCCAGTACTTC.

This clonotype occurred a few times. CDR3 nucleotides: TGTGCCTGGAGGTTGACAGGGAGCGAAAAACTGTTTTTT. It is translated as CAWRLTGSEKLFF. V gene TRBV30 combines with J gene TRBJ1-4; 7 bases map to TRBD1. The germline CDR1 and CDR2 sequences are GTSNPN and SVGIG (reference sequence). J was trimmed by 8 bases and V by 3 bases; bases with no gene match: 6. The CDR3 has 13 amino acids.

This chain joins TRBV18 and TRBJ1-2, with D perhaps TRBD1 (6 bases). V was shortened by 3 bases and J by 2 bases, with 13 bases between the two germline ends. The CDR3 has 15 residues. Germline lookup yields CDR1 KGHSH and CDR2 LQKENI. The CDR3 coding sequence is TGTGCCAGCTCACCGAACAATGGACAGAACTATGGCTACACCTTC. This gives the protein CASSPNNGQNYGYTF.

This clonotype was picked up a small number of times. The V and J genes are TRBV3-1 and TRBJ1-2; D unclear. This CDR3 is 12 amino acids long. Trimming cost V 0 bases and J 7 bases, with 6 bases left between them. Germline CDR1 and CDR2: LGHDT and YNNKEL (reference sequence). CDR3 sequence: CASSQESCGYTF. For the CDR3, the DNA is TGTGCCAGCAGCCAAGAGTCCTGTGGCTACACCTTC. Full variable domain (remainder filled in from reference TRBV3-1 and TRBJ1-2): DTAVSQTPKYLVTQMGNDKSIKCEQNLGHDTMYWYKQDSKKFLKIMFSYNNKELIINETVPNRFSPKSPDKAHLNLHINSLELGDSAVYFCASSQESCGYTFGSGTRLTVV.

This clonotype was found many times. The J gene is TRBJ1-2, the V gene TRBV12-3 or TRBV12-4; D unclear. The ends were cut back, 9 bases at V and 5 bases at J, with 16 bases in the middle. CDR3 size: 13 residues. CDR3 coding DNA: TGTGCCAGTCTCGAGGACTCTCCGTATGGCTACACCTTC. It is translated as CASLEDSPYGYTF.

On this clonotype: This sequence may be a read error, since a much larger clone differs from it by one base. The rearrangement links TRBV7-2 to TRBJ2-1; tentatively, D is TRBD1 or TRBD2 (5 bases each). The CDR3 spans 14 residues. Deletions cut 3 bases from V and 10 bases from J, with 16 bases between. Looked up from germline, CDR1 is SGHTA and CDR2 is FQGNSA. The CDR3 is CASSFLGTSYEQFF. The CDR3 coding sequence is TGTGCCAGCAGCTTTTTGGGGACCTCCTACGAGCAGTTCTTC.

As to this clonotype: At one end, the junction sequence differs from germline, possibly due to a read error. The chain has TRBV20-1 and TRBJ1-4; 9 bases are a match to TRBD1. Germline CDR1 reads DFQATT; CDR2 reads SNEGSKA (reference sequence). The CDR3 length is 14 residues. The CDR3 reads CSARGQGGIEELFF. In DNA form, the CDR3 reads TGCAGTGCTAGGGGACAGGGAGGGATTGAAGAACTGTTTTTT.

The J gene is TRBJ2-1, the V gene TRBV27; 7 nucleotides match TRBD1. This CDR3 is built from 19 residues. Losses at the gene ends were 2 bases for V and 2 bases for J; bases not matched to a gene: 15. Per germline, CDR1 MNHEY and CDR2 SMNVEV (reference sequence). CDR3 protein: CASSLTKPNRQGPYNEQFF. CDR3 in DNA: TGTGCCAGCAGTTTAACCAAACCGAACAGACAGGGTCCCTACAATGAGCAGTTCTTC.

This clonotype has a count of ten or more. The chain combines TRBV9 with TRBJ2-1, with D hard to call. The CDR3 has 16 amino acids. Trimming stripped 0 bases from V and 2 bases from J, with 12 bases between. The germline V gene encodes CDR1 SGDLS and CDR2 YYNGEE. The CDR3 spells CASSVEGFGAYNEQFF. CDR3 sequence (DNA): TGTGCCAGCAGCGTAGAGGGTTTTGGGGCCTACAATGAGCAGTTCTTC.

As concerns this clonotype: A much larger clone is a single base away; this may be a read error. The CDR3 region has the DNA TGTGTCAGCAGTGACGGGCTCGGAGAGCAGTACTTC. Translation: CVSSDGLGEQYF. The V call is TRBV25-1, the J call TRBJ2-7, with D unclear. Germline CDR1 reads MGHDK; CDR2 reads SYGVNS. This CDR3 comprises 12 residues.

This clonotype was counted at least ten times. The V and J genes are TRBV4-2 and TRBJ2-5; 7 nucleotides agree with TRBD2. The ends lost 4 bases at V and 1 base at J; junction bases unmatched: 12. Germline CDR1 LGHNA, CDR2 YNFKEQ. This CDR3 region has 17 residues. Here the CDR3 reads CASSPFAGRGSQETQYF. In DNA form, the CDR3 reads TGTGCCAGCAGCCCCTTCGCGGGGCGGGGGTCCCAAGAGACCCAGTACTTC.

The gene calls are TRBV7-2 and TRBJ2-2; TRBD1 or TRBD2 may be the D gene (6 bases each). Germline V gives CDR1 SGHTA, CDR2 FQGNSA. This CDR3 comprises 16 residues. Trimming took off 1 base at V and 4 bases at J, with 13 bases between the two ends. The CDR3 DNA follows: TGTGCCAGCAGCTTAGTAGGGGGGAAACTCACCGGGGAGCTGTTTTTT. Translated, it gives CASSLVGGKLTGELFF.

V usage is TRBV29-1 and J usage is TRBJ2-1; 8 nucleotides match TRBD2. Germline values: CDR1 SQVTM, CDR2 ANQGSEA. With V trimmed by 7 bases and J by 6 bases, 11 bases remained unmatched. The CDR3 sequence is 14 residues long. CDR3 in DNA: TGCAGCGGTGTCCCCGGGACTAGGACCAATGAGCAGTTCTTC. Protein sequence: CSGVPGTRTNEQFF.

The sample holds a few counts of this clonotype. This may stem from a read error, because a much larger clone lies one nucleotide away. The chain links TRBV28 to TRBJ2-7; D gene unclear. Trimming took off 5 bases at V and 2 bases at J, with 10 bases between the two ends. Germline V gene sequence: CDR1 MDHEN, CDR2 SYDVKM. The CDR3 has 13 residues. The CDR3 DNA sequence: TGTGCCAGCAGTCTGCAGAGCCCCTACGAGCAGTACTTC. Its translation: CASSLQSPYEQYF. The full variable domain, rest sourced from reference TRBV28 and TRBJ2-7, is DVKVTQSSRYLVKRTGEKVFLECVQDMDHENMFWYRQDPGLGLRLIYFSYDVKMKEKGDIPEGYSVSREKKERFSLILESASTNQTSMYLCASSLQSPYEQYFGPGTRLTVT.

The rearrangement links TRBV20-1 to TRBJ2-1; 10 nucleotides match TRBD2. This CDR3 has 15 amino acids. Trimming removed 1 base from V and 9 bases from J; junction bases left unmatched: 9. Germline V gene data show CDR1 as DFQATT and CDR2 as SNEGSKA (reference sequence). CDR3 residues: CSARGVLAGRGEQFF. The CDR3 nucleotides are TGCAGTGCTAGAGGTGTACTAGCGGGGCGGGGTGAGCAGTTCTTC.

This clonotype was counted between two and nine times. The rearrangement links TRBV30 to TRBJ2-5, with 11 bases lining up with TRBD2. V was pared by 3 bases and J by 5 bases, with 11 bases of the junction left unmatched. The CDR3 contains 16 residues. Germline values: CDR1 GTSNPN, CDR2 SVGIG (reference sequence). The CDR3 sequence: CAWSRGRLAGRETQYF. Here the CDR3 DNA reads TGTGCCTGGAGCCGGGGCCGACTAGCGGGGAGGGAGACCCAGTACTTC.

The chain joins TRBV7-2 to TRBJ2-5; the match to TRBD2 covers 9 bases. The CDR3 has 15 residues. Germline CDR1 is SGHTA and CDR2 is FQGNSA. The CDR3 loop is CAGSPDAGGQETQYF. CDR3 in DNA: TGTGCTGGCAGCCCCGACGCGGGGGGGCAAGAGACCCAGTACTTC.

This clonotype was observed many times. CDR3 DNA: TGTGCCAGCAGTTTATACGGGACAGGGCGCCCCAATGAGCAGTTCTTC. It encodes CASSLYGTGRPNEQFF. The J gene is TRBJ2-1, the V gene TRBV12-3 or TRBV12-4; 9 bases align to TRBD1. Trimming cost V 2 bases and J 6 bases; bases outside gene matches: 8. The CDR3 has 16 residues.

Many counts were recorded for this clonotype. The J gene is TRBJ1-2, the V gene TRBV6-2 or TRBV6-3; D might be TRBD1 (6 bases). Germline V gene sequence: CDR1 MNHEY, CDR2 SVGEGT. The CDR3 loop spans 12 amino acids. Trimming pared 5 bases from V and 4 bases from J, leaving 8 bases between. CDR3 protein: CASSRDIYGYTF. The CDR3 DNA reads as TGTGCCAGCAGTCGGGACATCTATGGCTACACCTTC.

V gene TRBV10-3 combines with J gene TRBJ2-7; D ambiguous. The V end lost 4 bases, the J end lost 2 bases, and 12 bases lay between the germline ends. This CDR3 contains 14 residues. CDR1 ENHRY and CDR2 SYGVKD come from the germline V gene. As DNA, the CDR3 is TGTGCCATCAGTGCGGCAGCTACTACCTACGAGCAGTACTTC. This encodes CAISAAATTYEQYF.

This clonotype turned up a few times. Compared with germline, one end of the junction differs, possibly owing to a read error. DNA for the CDR3: TGTGCCAGTCGGTTGAGGGGGGAGGAGAACGCTGAAGCTTTCTTT. This codes for CASRLRGEENAEAFF. The rearrangement links TRBV6-5 to TRBJ1-1, with a possible D match to TRBD1 (6 bases). In germline, CDR1 is MNHEY, CDR2 SVGAGI. This CDR3 contains 15 residues.

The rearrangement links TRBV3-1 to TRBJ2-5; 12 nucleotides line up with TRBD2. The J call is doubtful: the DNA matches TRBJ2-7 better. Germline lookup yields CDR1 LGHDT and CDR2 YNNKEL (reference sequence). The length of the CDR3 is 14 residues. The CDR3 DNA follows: TGTGCCAGCAGCCGTGGACTAGCGGGGTACGAGCAGTACTTC. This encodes CASSRGLAGYEQYF.

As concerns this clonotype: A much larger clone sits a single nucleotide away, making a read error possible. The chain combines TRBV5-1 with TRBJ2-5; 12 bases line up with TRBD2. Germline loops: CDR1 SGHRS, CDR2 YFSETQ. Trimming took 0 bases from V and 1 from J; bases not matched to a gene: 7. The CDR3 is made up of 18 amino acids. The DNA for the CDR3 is TGCGCCAGCAGCTTGGGACTAGCGGGGGCCTCACTCCAAGAGACCCAGTACTTC. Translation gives CASSLGLAGASLQETQYF.

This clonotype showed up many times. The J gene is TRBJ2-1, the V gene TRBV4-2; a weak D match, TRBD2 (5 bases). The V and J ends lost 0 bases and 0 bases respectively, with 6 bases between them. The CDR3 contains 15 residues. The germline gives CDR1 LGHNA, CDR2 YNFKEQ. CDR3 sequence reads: CASSQEGASYNEQFF. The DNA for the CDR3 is TGTGCCAGCAGCCAAGAGGGAGCCTCCTACAATGAGCAGTTCTTC.

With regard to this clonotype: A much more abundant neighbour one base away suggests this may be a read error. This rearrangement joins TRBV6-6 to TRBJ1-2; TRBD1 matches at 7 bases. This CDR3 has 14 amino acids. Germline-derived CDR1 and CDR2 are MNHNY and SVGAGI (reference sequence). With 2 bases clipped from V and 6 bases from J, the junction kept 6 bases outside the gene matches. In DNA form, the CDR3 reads TGTGCCAGCAGTTACCTTACAGGGGACCATGGCTACACCTTC. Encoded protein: CASSYLTGDHGYTF.

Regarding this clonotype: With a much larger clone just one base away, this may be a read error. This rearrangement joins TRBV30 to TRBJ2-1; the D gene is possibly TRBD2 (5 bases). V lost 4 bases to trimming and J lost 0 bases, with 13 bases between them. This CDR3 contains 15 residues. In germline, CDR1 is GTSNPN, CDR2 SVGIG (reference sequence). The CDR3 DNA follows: TGTGCCTGGACTAGCCCCGCGGGCTCCTACAATGAGCAGTTCTTC. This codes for CAWTSPAGSYNEQFF.